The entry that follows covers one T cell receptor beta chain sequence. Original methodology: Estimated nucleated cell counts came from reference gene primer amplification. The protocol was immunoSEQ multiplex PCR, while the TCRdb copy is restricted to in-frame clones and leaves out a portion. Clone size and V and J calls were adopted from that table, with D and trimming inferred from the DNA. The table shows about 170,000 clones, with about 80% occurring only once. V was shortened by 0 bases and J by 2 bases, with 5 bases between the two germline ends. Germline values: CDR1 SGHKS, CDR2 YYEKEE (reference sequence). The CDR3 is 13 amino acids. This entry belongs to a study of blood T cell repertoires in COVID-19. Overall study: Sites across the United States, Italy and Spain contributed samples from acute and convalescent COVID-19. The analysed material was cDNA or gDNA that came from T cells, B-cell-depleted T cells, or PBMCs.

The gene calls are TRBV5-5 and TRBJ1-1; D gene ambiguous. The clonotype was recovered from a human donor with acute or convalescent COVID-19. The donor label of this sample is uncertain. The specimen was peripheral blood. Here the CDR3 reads CASSLGPNTEAFF. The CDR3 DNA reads TGTGCCAGCAGCTTGGGTCCTAACACTGAAGCTTTCTTT.